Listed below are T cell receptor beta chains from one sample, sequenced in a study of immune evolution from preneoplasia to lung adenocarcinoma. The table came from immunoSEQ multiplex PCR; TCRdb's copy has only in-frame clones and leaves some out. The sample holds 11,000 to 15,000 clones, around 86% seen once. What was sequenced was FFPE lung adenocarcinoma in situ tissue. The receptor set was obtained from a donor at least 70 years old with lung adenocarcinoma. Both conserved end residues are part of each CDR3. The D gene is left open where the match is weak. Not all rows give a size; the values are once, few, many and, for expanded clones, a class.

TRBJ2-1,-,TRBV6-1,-,CASSGPSAQIF,TGTGCCAGCAGTGGACCTAGCGCGCAAATCTTC
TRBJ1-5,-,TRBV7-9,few,CASSDSGQPQHF,TGTGCCAGCAGCGACAGCGGGCAGCCCCAGCATTTT
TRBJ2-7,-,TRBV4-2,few,CASSQFGGQGGTYEQYF,TGTGCCAGCAGCCAATTCGGCGGCCAGGGAGGCACCTACGAGCAGTACTTC
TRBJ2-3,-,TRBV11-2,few,CASSLVGGDTQYF,TGTGCCAGCAGCTTAGTTGGCGGGGATACGCAGTATTTT
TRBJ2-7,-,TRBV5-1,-,CASSLAQGPYEQYF,TGCGCCAGCAGCTTGGCTCAGGGTCCGTACGAGCAGTACTTC
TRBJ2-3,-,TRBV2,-,CASTRRGLEGGTDTQYF,TGTGCCAGCACCCGAAGGGGACTGGAGGGAGGCACAGATACGCAGTATTTT
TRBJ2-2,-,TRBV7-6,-,CASSRFTGELFF,TGTGCCAGCAGCCGTTTCACCGGGGAGCTGTTTTTT
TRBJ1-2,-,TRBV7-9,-,CASSSILGQFYGYTF,TGTGCCAGCAGCTCCATCCTAGGACAGTTCTATGGCTACACCTTC
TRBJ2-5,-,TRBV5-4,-,CASSSYAGHHILQETQYF,TGTGCCAGCAGCTCCTACGCGGGACACCATATTCTCCAAGAGACCCAGTACTTC
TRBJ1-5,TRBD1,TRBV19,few,CASSIQTGLSNQPQHF,TGTGCCAGTAGTATCCAGACAGGGCTTAGCAATCAGCCCCAGCATTTT
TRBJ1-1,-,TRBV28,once,CASSLLDDLTTEAFF,TGTGCCAGCAGTTTACTGGACGACTTGACCACTGAAGCTTTCTTT
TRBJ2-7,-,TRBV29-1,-,CSVARCSGRDEQYF,TGCAGCGTGGCCCGGTGCTCTGGCAGGGACGAGCAGTACTTC
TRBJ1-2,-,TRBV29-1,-,CSVDRAHGYTF,TGCAGCGTGGACCGCGCCCATGGCTACACCTTC
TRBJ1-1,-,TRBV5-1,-,CASRRNQEEAFF,TGCGCCAGCAGGCGAAATCAGGAGGAAGCTTTCTTT
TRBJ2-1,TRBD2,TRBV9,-,CASSALSGRADNEQFF,TGTGCCAGCAGCGCACTTAGCGGGAGGGCGGACAATGAGCAATTCTTC
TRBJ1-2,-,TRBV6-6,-,CASSYSPGGLDGYTF,TGTGCCAGCAGTTACTCGCCTGGGGGCTTGGATGGCTACACCTTC